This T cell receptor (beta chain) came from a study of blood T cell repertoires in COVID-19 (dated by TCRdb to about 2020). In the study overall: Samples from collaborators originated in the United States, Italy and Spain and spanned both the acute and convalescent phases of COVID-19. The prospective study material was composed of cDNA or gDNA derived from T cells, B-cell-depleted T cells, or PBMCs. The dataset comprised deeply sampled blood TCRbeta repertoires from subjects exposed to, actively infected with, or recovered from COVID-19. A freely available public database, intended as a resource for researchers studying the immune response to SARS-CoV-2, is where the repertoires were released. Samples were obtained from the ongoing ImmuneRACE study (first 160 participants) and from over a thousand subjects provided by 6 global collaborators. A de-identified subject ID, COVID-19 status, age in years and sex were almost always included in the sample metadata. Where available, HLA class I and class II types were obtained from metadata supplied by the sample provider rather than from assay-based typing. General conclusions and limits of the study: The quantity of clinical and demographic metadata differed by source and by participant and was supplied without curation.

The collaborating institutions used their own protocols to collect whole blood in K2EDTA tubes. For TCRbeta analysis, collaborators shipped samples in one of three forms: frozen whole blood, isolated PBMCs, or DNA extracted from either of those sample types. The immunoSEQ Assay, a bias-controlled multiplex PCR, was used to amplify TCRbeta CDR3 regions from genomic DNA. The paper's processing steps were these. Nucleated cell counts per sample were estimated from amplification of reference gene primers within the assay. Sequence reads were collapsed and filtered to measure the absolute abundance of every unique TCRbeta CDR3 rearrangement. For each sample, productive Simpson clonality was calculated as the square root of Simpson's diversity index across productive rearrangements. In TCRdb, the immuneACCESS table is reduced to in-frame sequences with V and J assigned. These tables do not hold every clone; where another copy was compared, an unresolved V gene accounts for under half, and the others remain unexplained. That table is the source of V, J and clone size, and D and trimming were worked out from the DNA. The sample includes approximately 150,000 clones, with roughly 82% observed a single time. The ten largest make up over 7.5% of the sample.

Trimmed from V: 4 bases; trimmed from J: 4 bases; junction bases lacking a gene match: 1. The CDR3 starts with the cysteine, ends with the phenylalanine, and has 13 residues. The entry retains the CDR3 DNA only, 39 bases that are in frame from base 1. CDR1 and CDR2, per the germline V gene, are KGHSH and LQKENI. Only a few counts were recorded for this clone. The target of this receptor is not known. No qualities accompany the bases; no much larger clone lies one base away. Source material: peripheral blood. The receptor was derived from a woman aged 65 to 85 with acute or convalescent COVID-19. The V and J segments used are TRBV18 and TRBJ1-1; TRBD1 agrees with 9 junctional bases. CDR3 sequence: CASSQGQGTEAFF. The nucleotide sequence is TGTGCCAGCTCACAGGGACAGGGCACTGAAGCTTTCTTT.